The 12 T cell receptor beta chains in this list originate from one sample, sequenced in a study of T-cell reconstitution after alpha-beta-depleted transplantation in children. It was with unique molecular identifiers that the TCRbeta library was prepared. TCRdb passed the PCR reads through MiXCR, listing each CDR3 protein once. This table holds around 250,000 distinct CDR3 sequences, about 26% found once. The specimen was PBMCs, collected before TCRalphabeta/CD19-depleted stem cell transplant. The receptors stem from a girl aged 2 to 10 with Fanconi anemia, due to receive a stem cell transplant.

This sequence joins TRBV29-1 and TRBJ1-2; 9 bases map to TRBD1. The CDR3 contains 14 residues. J lost 4 bases, V lost 4 bases, and 7 bases had no gene match. In germline, CDR1 is SQVTM, CDR2 ANQGSEA. The CDR3 spells CSVVADRGRYGYTF. The CDR3 DNA is TGCAGCGTTGTGGCGGACAGGGGACGCTATGGCTACACCTTC.

In its sample, this clonotype was seen a few times. The chain combines TRBV20-1 with TRBJ2-5; a possible D gene is TRBD1 (6 bases). The germline V gene encodes CDR1 DFQATT and CDR2 SNEGSKA (reference sequence). With 3 bases removed from V and 5 bases from J, the gap between germline ends came to 13 bases. The CDR3 is 13 residues long. The chain's CDR3 is CSASLQGIETQYF. Here the CDR3 DNA reads TGCAGTGCTAGTTTGCAGGGGATCGAGACCCAGTACTTC.

This clonotype appeared many times. V is TRBV20-1 and J is TRBJ2-5; D may be TRBD1 or TRBD2 (6 bases each). Germline V gives CDR1 DFQATT, CDR2 SNEGSKA (reference sequence). V dropped 6 bases and J dropped 1 base, with 27 bases sitting between them. The CDR3 spans 18 residues. The CDR3, as DNA: TGCAGTGCGTTGCTCTTGGGTGCGGGACACCGGGGCCAAGAGACCCAGTACTTC. It yields the protein CSALLLGAGHRGQETQYF.

In regard to this clonotype: Being one base from a much bigger clone, this may be a read error. V gene TRBV3-1 combines with J gene TRBJ2-1; 10 bases fit TRBD2. There are 20 residues in the CDR3. Germline lookup yields CDR1 LGHDT and CDR2 YNNKEL (reference sequence). The DNA of the CDR3 is TGTGCCTGCAGCCTCCGGCTAGCGGGGGCCTCTCTAACATTGACCTTTGAGCAGTTCTTC. This encodes CACSLRLAGASLTLTFEQFF.

V and J are TRBV14 and TRBJ2-7; D possibly corresponds to TRBD1 (5 bases). Per the germline V gene, CDR1 is SGHDN and CDR2 is FVKESK. Between the trimmed V and J ends, which lost 1 base and 3 bases, there was a span of 25 bases. CDR3 length: 19 residues. CDR3 protein: CASSQVVDDRPNFGYEQYF. DNA of the CDR3: TGTGCCAGCAGCCAAGTTGTGGACGACAGACCCAATTTTGGCTACGAGCAGTACTTC.

The chain combines TRBV28 with TRBJ2-1, with TRBD1 as a possible D gene (5 bases). Germline V gene data show CDR1 as MDHEN and CDR2 as SYDVKM. V gave up 4 bases and J gave up 3 bases, with 16 bases separating them. This CDR3 contains 16 residues. The CDR3 DNA sequence: TGTGCCAGCAGTTACCCCCGGACACACCTCTACAATGAGCAGTTCTTC. It encodes CASSYPRTHLYNEQFF.

This clonotype was observed at least ten times. The V gene is TRBV20-1, the J gene TRBJ2-7; D not resolved. The CDR3 spans 13 residues. Trimming took 0 bases from V and 5 from J, leaving 11 bases between them. From germline, CDR1 is DFQATT and CDR2 SNEGSKA (reference sequence). For the CDR3, the DNA is TGCAGTGCTAGAGATAAAGGATGGAACGAGCAGTACTTC. Translated: CSARDKGWNEQYF.

This clonotype has just a few counts. V usage is TRBV7-6 and J usage is TRBJ2-7; D is possibly TRBD1 or TRBD2 (6 bases each). The V and J ends lost 1 base and 7 bases respectively, with 11 bases between them. CDR1 and CDR2 (germline): SGHVS, FNYEAQ. This CDR3 is built from 13 residues. CDR3 sequence reads: CASSLGGAEEQYF. As DNA, the CDR3 is TGTGCCAGCAGCTTAGGGGGGGCGGAGGAGCAGTACTTC.

The rearrangement uses TRBV12-3 or TRBV12-4 and TRBJ2-7; no reliable D call. V dropped 4 bases and J dropped 3 bases, with 13 bases sitting between them. The CDR3 is made up of 14 amino acids. Written as DNA, the CDR3 is TGTGCCAGCAGTTCTTCAGGACCGGTCTACGAGCAGTACTTC. Translated, it gives CASSSSGPVYEQYF.

The V call is TRBV27, the J call TRBJ2-7; D uncertain. Germline V gene lookup returns CDR1 MNHEY and CDR2 SMNVEV (reference sequence). V lost 0 bases and J 0 bases, leaving 9 bases between the germline ends. This CDR3 has 15 residues. The CDR3 DNA reads TGTGCCAGCAGTTTATCGATGATAGCCTCCTACGAGCAGTACTTC. Amino acids: CASSLSMIASYEQYF.

The chain carries TRBV4-1 and TRBJ2-7; 8 nucleotides agree with TRBD2. The CDR3 consists of 18 residues. CDR1 is MGHRA and CDR2 is YSYEKL in the germline V gene. The V segment lost 1 base and the J segment 6 bases; nucleotides outside the gene matches: 17. The CDR3 loop is CASSQVVAGSGSGGEQYF. The DNA of the CDR3 is TGCGCCAGCAGCCAAGTTGTAGCGGGATCGGGAAGTGGGGGCGAGCAGTACTTC.

The chain employs TRBV6-5 and TRBJ2-5, with D tentatively TRBD1 (6 bases). Trimming stripped 2 bases from V and 7 bases from J, with 11 bases between. Germline assignment: CDR1 MNHEY and CDR2 SVGAGI. This CDR3 spans 13 amino acids. The CDR3 nucleotides read TGTGCCAGCAGTTACCCAGGGGCTGGGACCCAGTACTTC. It specifies CASSYPGAGTQYF.